The rows below give T cell receptor beta chains drawn from one sample of a study of CD8+ T cells in alopecia areata. TCRdb's copy holds only in-frame clones and misses some; the assay was immunoSEQ multiplex PCR. This table has about 110,000 clones, 59% appearing once. The sequencing input was CD8+ T cells sorted from blood. The origin of the receptors is a human donor in good health. CDR3s include the opening cysteine and the closing phenylalanine or tryptophan. D genes are given only for firm matches. Where a row states a size, it is once, few, many or the class of an expanded clone; other rows omit it.

CDR3nt | CDR3aa | j_gene | d_gene | v_gene | abundance
TGCGCCAGCAGCTTCAAATACAGGGGGCGTTCCCAAGAGACCCAGTACTTC | CASSFKYRGRSQETQYF | TRBJ2-5 | TRBD1 | TRBV5-1 | NA
TGTGCCTCCGTCCGGGACAGGGTCGGCCGGGGGACCTACGAGCAGTACTTC | CASVRDRVGRGTYEQYF | TRBJ2-7 | TRBD1 | TRBV2 | NA
TGTGCCAGCAGCCAAGATACGGGGGGGCCAGATACGCAGTATTTT | CASSQDTGGPDTQYF | TRBJ2-3 | TRBD2 | TRBV4-2 | NA
TGTGCCACCAGCTCTCAAGACAGGGAAAATGAGCAGTTCTTC | CATSSQDRENEQFF | TRBJ2-1 | TRBD1 | TRBV15 | NA
TGTGCCAGTAGTTCAGGGGTGGGGACTGAAGCTTTCTTT | CASSSGVGTEAFF | TRBJ1-1 | NA | TRBV19 | NA
TGTGCCAGCAGCTCGCAAACATCGTTCTATGGCTACACCTTC | CASSSQTSFYGYTF | TRBJ1-2 | NA | TRBV28 | NA
TGCGCCAGCAGCCAAGATCCAGCGGCATCCTACAATGAGCAGTTCTTC | CASSQDPAASYNEQFF | TRBJ2-1 | NA | TRBV4-3 | NA
TGTGCCAGCAGCCCGGAAGGGGTCAGCTCCTACAATGAGCAGTTCTTC | CASSPEGVSSYNEQFF | TRBJ2-1 | NA | TRBV5-6 | few
TGTGCTAGCAGCACCGCCCCGTCCGATGAGCAGTTCTTC | CASSTAPSDEQFF | TRBJ2-1 | NA | TRBV7-7 | few
TGTGCCAGCAGTCGACAGGGGGCGCCCTACGAGCAGTACTTC | CASSRQGAPYEQYF | TRBJ2-7 | TRBD1 | TRBV28 | once
TGTGCCAGCAGCTGCCTCGGTATTTCTTATGGCTACACCTTC | CASSCLGISYGYTF | TRBJ1-2 | NA | TRBV5-6 | NA
TGCGCCAGCACCCCGGACCTACAAGGGGGTTCACCCCTCCACTTT | CASTPDLQGGSPLHF | TRBJ1-6 | NA | TRBV5-1 | NA
TGTGCCAGCAGCGGGACAGGGATAGGGTACACCGGGGAGCTGTTTTTT | CASSGTGIGYTGELFF | TRBJ2-2 | TRBD1 | TRBV25-1 | NA
TGTGCCAGCAGCGAGGGAATAACGCAGTATTTT | CASSEGITQYF | TRBJ2-3 | NA | TRBV9 | once
TGTGCCTGGAGTGGGGGGACTGGGGCCAACGTCCTGACTTTC | CAWSGGTGANVLTF | TRBJ2-6 | NA | TRBV30 | NA
TGCGCCAGCAGCCAAGAGGTCGCAGCTAACTATGGCTACACCTTC | CASSQEVAANYGYTF | TRBJ1-2 | NA | TRBV4-1 | NA
TGTGCCAGCAGCTTGAATCCAACTCAAGAGACCCAGTACTTC | CASSLNPTQETQYF | TRBJ2-5 | NA | TRBV5-6 | NA
TGTGCCAGCTCACCGACGGACAGAATTAACAACCGCGAGCAGTACTTC | CASSPTDRINNREQYF | TRBJ2-7 | NA | TRBV18 | NA
TGCGCCAGCAGTGTGGCGGGGGGGTCTTGGAATGAGCAGTTCTTC | CASSVAGGSWNEQFF | TRBJ2-1 | TRBD2 | TRBV10-2 | NA